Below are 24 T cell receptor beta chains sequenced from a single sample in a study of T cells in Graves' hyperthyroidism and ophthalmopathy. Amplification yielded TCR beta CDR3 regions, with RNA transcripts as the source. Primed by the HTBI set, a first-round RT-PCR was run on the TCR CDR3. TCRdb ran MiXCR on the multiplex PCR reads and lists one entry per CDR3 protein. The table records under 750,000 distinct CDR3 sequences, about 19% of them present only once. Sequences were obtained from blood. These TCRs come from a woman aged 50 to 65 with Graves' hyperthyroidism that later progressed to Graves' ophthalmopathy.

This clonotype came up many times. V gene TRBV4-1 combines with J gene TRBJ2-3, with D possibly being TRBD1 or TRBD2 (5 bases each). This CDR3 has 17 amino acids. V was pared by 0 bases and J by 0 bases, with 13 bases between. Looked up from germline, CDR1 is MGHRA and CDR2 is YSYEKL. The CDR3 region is CASSQDQRGHSTDTQYF. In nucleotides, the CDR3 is TGCGCCAGCAGCCAAGACCAACGGGGCCATAGCACAGATACGCAGTATTTT.

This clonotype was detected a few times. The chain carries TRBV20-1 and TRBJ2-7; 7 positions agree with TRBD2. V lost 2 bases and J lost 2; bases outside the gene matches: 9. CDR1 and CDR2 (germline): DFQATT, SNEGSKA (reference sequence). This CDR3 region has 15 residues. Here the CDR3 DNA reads TGCAGTGCTAGATCAACTCTAGCGGCCACCTACGAGCAGTACTTC. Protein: CSARSTLAATYEQYF.

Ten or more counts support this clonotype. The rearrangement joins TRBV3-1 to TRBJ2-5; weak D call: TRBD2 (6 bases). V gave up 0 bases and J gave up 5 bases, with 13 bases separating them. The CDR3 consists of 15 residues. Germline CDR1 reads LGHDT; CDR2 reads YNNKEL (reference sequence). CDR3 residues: CASSQDEGGRETQYF. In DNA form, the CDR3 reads TGTGCCAGCAGCCAAGATGAGGGAGGTCGGGAGACCCAGTACTTC.

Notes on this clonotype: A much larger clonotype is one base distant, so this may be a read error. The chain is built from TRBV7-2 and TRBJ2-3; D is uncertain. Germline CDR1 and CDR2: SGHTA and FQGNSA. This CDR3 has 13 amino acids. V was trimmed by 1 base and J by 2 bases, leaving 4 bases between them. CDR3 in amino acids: CASSLGYTDTQYF. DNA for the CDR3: TGTGCCAGCAGCTTAGGGTACACAGATACGCAGTATTTT.

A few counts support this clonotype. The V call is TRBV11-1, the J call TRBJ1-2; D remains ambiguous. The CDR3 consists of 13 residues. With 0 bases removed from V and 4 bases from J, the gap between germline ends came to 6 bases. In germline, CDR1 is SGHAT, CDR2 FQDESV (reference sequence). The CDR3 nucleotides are TGTGCCAGCAGCTTAGCTTCAGGCTATGGCTACACCTTC. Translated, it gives CASSLASGYGYTF.

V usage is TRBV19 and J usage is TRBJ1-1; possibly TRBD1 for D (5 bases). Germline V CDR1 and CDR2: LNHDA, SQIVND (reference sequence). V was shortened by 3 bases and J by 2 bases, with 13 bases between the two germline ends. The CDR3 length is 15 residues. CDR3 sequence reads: CASSMGQGPNTEAFF. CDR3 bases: TGTGCCAGTAGTATGGGGCAGGGTCCCAACACTGAAGCTTTCTTT.

CDR3 in amino acids: CASTLGTNSYNEQFF. CDR3 nucleotide sequence: TGTGCCAGCACCCTCGGGACTAACTCCTACAATGAGCAGTTCTTC. This chain links TRBV9 with TRBJ2-1, with 7 bases identical to TRBD2. Germline V CDR1 and CDR2: SGDLS, YYNGEE. The V and J ends lost 6 bases and 0 bases, in that order; junction bases with no gene match: 6. The CDR3 has 15 residues.

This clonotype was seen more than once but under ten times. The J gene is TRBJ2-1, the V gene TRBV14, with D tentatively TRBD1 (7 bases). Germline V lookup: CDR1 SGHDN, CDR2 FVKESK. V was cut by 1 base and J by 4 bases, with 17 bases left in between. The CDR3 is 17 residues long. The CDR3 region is CASSQAFRGAYYNEQFF. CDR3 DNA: TGTGCCAGCAGCCAAGCTTTCAGGGGGGCCTATTACAATGAGCAGTTCTTC.

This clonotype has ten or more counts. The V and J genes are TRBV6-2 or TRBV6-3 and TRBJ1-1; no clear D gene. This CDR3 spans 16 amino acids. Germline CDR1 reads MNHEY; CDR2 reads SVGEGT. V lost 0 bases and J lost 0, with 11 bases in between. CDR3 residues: CASSYSFPLMNTEAFF. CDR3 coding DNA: TGTGCCAGCAGTTACTCATTTCCGCTCATGAACACTGAAGCTTTCTTT.

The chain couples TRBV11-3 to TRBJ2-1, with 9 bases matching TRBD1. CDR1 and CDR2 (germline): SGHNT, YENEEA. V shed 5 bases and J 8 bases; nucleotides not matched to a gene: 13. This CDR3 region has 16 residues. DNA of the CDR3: TGTGCCAGCAGCCTGAGAGGGACAGGGAAAGTTCATGAGCAGTTCTTC. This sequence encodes CASSLRGTGKVHEQFF.

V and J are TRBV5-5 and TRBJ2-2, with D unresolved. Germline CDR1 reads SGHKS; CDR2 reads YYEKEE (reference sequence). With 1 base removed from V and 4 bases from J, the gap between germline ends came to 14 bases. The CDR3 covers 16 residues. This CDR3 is CASSLLGRSSTGELFF. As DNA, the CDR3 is TGTGCCAGCAGCTTGTTGGGCCGATCGAGCACCGGGGAGCTGTTTTTT.

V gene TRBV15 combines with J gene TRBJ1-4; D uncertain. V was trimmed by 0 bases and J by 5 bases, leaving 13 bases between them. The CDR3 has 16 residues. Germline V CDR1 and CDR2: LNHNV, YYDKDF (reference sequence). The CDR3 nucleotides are TGTGCCACCAGCAGAGATAGGTCAGGCGAGAATGAAAAACTGTTTTTT. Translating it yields CATSRDRSGENEKLFF. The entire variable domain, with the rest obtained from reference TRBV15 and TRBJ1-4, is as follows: DAMVIQNPRYQVTQFGKPVTLSCSQTLNHNVMYWYQQKSSQAPKLLFHYYDKDFNNEADTPDNFQSRRPNTSFCFLDIRSPGLGDTAMYLCATSRDRSGENEKLFFGSGTQLSVL.

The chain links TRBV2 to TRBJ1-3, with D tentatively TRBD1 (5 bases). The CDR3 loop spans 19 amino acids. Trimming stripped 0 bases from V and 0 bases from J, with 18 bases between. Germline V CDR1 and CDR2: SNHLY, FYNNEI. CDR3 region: CASSEAWGLLTSSGNTIYF. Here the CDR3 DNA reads TGTGCCAGCAGTGAAGCGTGGGGACTTCTAACGAGCTCTGGAAACACCATATATTTT.

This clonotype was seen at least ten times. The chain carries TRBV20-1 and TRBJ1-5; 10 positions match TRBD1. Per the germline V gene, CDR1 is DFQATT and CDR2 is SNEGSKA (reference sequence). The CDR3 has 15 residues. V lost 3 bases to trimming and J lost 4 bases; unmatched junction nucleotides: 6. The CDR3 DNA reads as TGCAGTGCTAGGTGGACAGGGGGTGGGAATCAGCCCCAGCATTTT. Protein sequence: CSARWTGGGNQPQHF.

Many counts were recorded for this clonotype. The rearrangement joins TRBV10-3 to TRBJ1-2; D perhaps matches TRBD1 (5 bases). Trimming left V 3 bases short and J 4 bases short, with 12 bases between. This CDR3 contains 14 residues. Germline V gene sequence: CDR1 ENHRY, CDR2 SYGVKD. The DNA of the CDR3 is TGTGCCATCAGTGAAGGGTCAGGGACCTATGGCTACACCTTC. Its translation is CAISEGSGTYGYTF.

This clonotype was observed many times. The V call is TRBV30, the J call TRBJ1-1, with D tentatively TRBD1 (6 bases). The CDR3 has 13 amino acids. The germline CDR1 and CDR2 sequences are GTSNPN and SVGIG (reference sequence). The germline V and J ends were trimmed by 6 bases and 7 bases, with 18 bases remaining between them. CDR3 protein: CACPERGFGEAFF. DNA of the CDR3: TGTGCCTGTCCGGAGAGGGGGTTTGGTGAAGCTTTCTTT. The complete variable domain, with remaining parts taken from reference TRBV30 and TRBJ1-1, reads SQTIHQWPATLVQPVGSPLSLECTVEGTSNPNLYWYRQAAGRGLQLLFYSVGIGQISSEVPQNLSASRPQDRQFILSSKKLLLSDSGFYLCACPERGFGEAFFGQGTRLTVV.

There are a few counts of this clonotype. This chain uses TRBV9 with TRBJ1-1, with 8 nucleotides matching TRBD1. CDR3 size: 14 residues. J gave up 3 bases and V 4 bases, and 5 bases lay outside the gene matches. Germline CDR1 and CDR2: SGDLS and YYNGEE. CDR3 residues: CASSPWTGYTEAFF. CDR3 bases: TGTGCCAGCAGCCCCTGGACAGGGTACACTGAAGCTTTCTTT.

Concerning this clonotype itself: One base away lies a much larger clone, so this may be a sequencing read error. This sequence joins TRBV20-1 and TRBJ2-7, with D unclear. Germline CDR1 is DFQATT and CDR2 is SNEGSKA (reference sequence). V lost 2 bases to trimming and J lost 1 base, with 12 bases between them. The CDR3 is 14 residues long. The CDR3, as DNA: TGCAGTGCTAGAAAATCGGCCCTGTCCTACGAGCAGTACTTC. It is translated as CSARKSALSYEQYF.

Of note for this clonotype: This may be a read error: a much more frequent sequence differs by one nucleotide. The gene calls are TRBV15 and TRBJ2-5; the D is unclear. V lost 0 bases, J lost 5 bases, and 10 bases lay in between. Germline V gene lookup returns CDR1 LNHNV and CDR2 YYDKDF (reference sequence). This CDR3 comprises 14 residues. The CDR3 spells CATSRDPSQETQYF. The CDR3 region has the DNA TGTGCCACCAGCAGAGATCCTAGTCAGGAGACCCAGTACTTC.

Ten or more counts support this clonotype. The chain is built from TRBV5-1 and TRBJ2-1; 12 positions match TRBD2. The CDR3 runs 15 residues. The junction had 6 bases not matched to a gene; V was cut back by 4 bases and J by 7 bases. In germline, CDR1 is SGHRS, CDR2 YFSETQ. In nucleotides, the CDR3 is TGCGCCAGCAGCCTCGCTAGCGGGGGGGTGAATGAGCAGTTCTTC. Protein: CASSLASGGVNEQFF.

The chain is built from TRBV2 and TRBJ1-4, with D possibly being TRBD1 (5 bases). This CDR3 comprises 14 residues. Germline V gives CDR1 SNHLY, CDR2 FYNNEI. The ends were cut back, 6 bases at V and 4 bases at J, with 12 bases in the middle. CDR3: CASRADTYNEKLFF. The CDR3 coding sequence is TGTGCCAGCAGAGCGGACACCTATAATGAAAAACTGTTTTTT. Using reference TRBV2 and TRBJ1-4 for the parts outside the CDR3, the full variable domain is EPEVTQTPSHQVTQMGQEVILRCVPISNHLYFYWYRQILGQKVEFLVSFYNNEISEKSEIFDDQFSVERPDGSNFTLKIRSTKLEDSAMYFCASRADTYNEKLFFGSGTQLSVL.

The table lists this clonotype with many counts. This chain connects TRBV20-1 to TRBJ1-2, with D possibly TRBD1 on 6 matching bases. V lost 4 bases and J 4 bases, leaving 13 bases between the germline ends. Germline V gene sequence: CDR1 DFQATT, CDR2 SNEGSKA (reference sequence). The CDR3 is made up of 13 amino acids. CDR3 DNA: TGCAGTGCTAAGGCGACAGGAACCTATGGCTACACCTTC. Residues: CSAKATGTYGYTF.

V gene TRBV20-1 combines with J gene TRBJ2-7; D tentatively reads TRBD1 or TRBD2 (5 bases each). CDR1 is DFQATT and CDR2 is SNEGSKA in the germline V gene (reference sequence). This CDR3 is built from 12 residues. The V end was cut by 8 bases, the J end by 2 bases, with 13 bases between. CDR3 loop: CSRDRITYEQYF. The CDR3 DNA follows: TGCAGTAGGGACCGGATCACCTACGAGCAGTACTTC.

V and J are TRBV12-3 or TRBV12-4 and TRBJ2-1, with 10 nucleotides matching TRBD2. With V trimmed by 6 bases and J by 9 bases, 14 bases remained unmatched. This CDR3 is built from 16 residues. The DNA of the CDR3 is TGTGCCAGCAGAACAGGACTAGCGGTCACCCTGGGTGAGCAGTTCTTC. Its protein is CASRTGLAVTLGEQFF.